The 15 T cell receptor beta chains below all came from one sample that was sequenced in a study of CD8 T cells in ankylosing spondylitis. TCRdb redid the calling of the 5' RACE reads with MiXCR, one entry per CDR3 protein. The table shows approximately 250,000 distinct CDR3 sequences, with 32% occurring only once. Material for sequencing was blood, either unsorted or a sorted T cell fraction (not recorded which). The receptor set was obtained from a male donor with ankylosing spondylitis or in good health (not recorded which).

The CDR3 reads CASSFRLTDTEAFF. The CDR3 nucleotides are TGTGCCAGCAGCTTCCGACTGACGGACACTGAAGCTTTCTTT. The chain links TRBV7-9 to TRBJ1-1; D unclear. Trimming shortened V by 3 bases and J by 3 bases, and 11 bases separated the two germline ends. The CDR3 is made up of 14 amino acids. Germline lookup yields CDR1 SEHNR and CDR2 FQNEAQ (reference sequence). Based on the CDR3 plus reference TRBV7-9 and TRBJ1-1, the full variable domain is DTGVSQNPRHKITKRGQNVTFRCDPISEHNRLYWYRQTLGQGPEFLTYFQNEAQLEKSRLLSDRFSAERPKGSFSTLEIQRTEQGDSAMYLCASSFRLTDTEAFFGQGTRLTVV.

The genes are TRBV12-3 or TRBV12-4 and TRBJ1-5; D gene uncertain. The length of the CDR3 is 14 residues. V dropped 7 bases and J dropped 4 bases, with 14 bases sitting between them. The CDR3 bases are TGTGCCAGCACCGCCGCCCAGCTAAATCAGCCCCAGCATTTT. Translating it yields CASTAAQLNQPQHF.

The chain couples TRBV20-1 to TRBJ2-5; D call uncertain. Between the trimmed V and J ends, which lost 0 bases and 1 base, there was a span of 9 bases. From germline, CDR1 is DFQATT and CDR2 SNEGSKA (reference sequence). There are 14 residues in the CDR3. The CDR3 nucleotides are TGCAGTGCTAGAGATATGGACGGCCAAGAGACCCAGTACTTC. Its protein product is CSARDMDGQETQYF.

CDR3 protein: CSARGPGLAGTQETQYF. The DNA of the CDR3 is TGCAGTGCTAGAGGTCCTGGACTAGCGGGGACCCAAGAGACCCAGTACTTC. This chain connects TRBV20-1 to TRBJ2-5; 12 positions agree with TRBD2. The CDR3 is 17 amino acids. The V gene's germline CDR1 is DFQATT and CDR2 SNEGSKA (reference sequence). V was clipped by 1 base and J by 1 base; unmatched bases: 7.

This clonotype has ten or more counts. CDR3 in DNA: TGTGCCAGCAGCTCCGCCCAGGGGGCAGGTGGCTACACCTTC. Protein product: CASSSAQGAGGYTF. This rearrangement joins TRBV6-1 to TRBJ1-2, with TRBD1 matching over 8 bases. CDR3 size: 14 residues. V dropped 6 bases and J dropped 7; count of bases not matched to a gene: 10. The germline V gene has CDR1 MNHNS and CDR2 SASEGT.

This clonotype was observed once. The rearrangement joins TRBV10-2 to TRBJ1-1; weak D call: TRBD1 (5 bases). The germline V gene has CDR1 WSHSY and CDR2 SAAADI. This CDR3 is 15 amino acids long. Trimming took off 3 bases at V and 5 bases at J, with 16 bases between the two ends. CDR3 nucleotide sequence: TGCGCCAGCAGTGATGAGTCCCCGGGGGAGACTGAAGCTTTCTTT. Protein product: CASSDESPGETEAFF.

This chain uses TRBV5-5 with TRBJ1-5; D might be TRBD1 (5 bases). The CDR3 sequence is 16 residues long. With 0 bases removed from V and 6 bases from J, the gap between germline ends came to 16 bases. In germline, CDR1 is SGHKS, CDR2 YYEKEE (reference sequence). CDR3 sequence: CASSLEGRVISQPQHF. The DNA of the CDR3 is TGTGCCAGCAGCTTGGAGGGCAGGGTGATTAGTCAGCCCCAGCATTTT.

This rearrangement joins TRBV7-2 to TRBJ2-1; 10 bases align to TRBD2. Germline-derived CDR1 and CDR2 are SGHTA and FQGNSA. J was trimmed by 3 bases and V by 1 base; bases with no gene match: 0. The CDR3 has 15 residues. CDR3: CASSLVAGGYNEQFF. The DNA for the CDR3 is TGTGCCAGCAGCTTAGTAGCGGGGGGCTACAATGAGCAGTTCTTC.

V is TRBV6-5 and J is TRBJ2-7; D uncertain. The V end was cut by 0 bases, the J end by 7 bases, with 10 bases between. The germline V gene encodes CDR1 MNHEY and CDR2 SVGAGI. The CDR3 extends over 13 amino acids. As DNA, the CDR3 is TGTGCCAGCAGTTACTCCCCGGCGGAAGAGCAGTACTTC. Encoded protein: CASSYSPAEEQYF.

The CDR3 loop reads CASSFVGSRPYEQYF. In DNA form, the CDR3 reads TGTGCCAGCAGTTTCGTCGGGTCACGTCCCTACGAGCAGTACTTC. This chain links TRBV12-3 or TRBV12-4 with TRBJ2-7, with unresolved D. This CDR3 region has 15 residues. The V and J ends lost 3 bases and 2 bases respectively, with 14 bases between them.

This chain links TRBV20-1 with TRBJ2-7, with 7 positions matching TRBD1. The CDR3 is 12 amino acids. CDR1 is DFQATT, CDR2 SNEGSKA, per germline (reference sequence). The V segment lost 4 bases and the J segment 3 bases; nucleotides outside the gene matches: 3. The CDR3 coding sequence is TGCAGTGCTAAATGGGACAGCTACGAGCAGTACTTC. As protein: CSAKWDSYEQYF.

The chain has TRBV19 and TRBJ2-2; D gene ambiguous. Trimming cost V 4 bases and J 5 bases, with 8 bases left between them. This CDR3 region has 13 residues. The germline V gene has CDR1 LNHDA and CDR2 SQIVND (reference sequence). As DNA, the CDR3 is TGTGCCAGTAGTACGACGCCTACCGGGGAGCTGTTTTTT. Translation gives CASSTTPTGELFF.

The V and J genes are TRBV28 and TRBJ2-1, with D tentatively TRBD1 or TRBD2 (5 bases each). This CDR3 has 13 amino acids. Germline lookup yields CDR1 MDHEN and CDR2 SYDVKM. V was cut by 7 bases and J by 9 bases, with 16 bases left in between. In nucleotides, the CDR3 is TGTGCCAGCACTCTCCCGGCTGGGGGTGAGCAGTTCTTC. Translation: CASTLPAGGEQFF. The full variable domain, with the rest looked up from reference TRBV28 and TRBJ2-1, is DVKVTQSSRYLVKRTGEKVFLECVQDMDHENMFWYRQDPGLGLRLIYFSYDVKMKEKGDIPEGYSVSREKKERFSLILESASTNQTSMYLCASTLPAGGEQFFGPGTRLTVL.

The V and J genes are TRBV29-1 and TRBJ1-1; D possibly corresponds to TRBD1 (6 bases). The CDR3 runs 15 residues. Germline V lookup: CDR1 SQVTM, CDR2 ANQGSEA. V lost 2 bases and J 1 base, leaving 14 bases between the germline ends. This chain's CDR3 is CSVEPGEVGNTEAFF. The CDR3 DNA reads TGCAGCGTTGAACCAGGGGAAGTTGGGAACACTGAAGCTTTCTTT.

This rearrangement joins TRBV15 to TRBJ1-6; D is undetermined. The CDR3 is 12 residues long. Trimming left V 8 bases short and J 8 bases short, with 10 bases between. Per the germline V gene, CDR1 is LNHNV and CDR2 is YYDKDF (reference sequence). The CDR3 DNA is TGTGCCACCTCCCGGGGTTATTCACCCCTCCACTTT. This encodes CATSRGYSPLHF.